This section outlines one T cell receptor beta chain sequence together with its context. This specimen comes from a study of blood T cell repertoires in COVID-19. Across the study: The origin of the acute and convalescent COVID-19 samples was the United States, Italy and Spain. T cells, B-cell-depleted T cells, or PBMCs supplied cDNA or gDNA.

There are 15 residues in the CDR3. Germline V gene sequence: CDR1 SNHLY, CDR2 FYNNEI. V gave up 4 bases and J gave up 6 bases, with 17 bases separating them. Authors' processing steps: Estimates of nucleated cell counts were drawn from the amplification of reference gene primers. The protocol was immunoSEQ multiplex PCR, while the TCRdb copy is restricted to in-frame clones and leaves out a portion. The V and J calls and clone size were taken over from that table, and D and trimming were inferred from the DNA. The sample holds around 700,000 clones, around 90% seen once. The clonotype comes from a young woman with acute or convalescent COVID-19. The chain uses TRBV2 and TRBJ2-3, with a possible D match to TRBD2 (5 bases). Specimen: peripheral blood. The CDR3 DNA reads as TGTGCCAGCAGTGTAGGCGGACTTCTTGAGGATACGCAGTATTTT. Translation gives CASSVGGLLEDTQYF.